One and the same sample provided the 21 T cell receptor beta chains below, sequenced in a study of T cell responses to AZD1222 COVID-19 vaccine. This table comes from immunoSEQ multiplex PCR, and its TCRdb copy is limited to in-frame clones, with some not included. The sample lists about 84,000 clones, approximately 90% occurring once. Material: peripheral blood, obtained 28 days after the second AZD1222 dose. The receptor set was obtained from an adult who received the AZD1222 COVID-19 vaccine.

This clone was seen more than once but under ten times. This chain links TRBV4-3 with TRBJ1-1, with D unresolved. This CDR3 has 15 amino acids. V was shortened by 1 base and J by 0 bases, with 9 bases between the two germline ends. Germline values: CDR1 LGHNA, CDR2 YSLEER. The CDR3 DNA follows: TGCGCCAGCAGCCAAGGAAATTACATGAACACTGAAGCTTTCTTT. This sequence encodes CASSQGNYMNTEAFF.

The DNA for the CDR3 is TGTGCCAGCAGCTTAGGGCAGGGAGGTTTTGAAAAACTGTTTTTT. This sequence encodes CASSLGQGGFEKLFF. This chain connects TRBV7-9 to TRBJ1-4, with D possibly being TRBD1 (5 bases). V shed 1 base and J shed 7 bases, with 13 bases lying between them. Germline assignment: CDR1 SEHNR and CDR2 FQNEAQ (reference sequence). There are 15 residues in the CDR3.

This sequence joins TRBV13 and TRBJ1-2; maybe TRBD1 (6 bases). The length of the CDR3 is 12 residues. The germline V and J ends were trimmed by 10 bases and 6 bases, with 15 bases remaining between them. Germline assignment: CDR1 PRHDT and CDR2 FYEKMQ (reference sequence). The CDR3 region has the DNA TGTGCCAACTCGACAGGTGGAAATGGCTACACCTTC. It codes for CANSTGGNGYTF.

The V call is TRBV5-1, the J call TRBJ2-7; D is perhaps TRBD1 (5 bases). Trimming left V 4 bases short and J 2 bases short, with 16 bases between. CDR1 and CDR2 (germline): SGHRS, YFSETQ. This CDR3 is built from 15 residues. The CDR3 DNA reads as TGCGCCAGCAGCCCCCGACAGTTCTTAACCTACGAGCAGTACTTC. Amino acid sequence: CASSPRQFLTYEQYF.

The rearrangement uses TRBV5-1 and TRBJ2-5; no firm D call. The V end lost 5 bases, the J end lost 3 bases, and 11 bases lay between the germline ends. This CDR3 has 13 amino acids. CDR1 is SGHRS and CDR2 is YFSETQ in the germline V gene. CDR3 protein: CASSTSAEETQYF. The CDR3 DNA is TGCGCCAGCAGTACGAGCGCCGAAGAGACCCAGTACTTC.

The V call is TRBV27, the J call TRBJ1-6; D gene ambiguous. The CDR3 has 14 residues. With 2 bases removed from V and 3 bases from J, the gap between germline ends came to 5 bases. Looked up from germline, CDR1 is MNHEY and CDR2 is SMNVEV (reference sequence). The chain's CDR3 is CASSLRRYNSPLHF. DNA for the CDR3: TGTGCCAGCAGTTTACGGCGCTATAATTCACCCCTCCACTTT.

The chain has TRBV7-9 and TRBJ2-7, with D perhaps matching TRBD2 (6 bases). CDR1 is SEHNR and CDR2 is FQNEAQ in the germline V gene (reference sequence). The CDR3 extends over 11 amino acids. V lost 11 bases to trimming and J lost 2 bases, with 10 bases between them. The DNA of the CDR3 is TGTGCCTCCACGGGGGCCTACGAGCAGTACTTC. This gives the protein CASTGAYEQYF.

A single count supports this clone. The chain uses TRBV7-8 and TRBJ1-6; 8 nucleotides align to TRBD1. The germline CDR1 and CDR2 sequences are SGHVS and FQNEAQ. The length of the CDR3 is 18 residues. The junction had 13 bases not matched to a gene; V was cut back by 2 bases and J by 7 bases. The CDR3 coding sequence is TGTGCCAGCAGCTTATACTACGGACAGGGTGTTGAAAATTCACCCCTCCACTTT. Its protein product is CASSLYYGQGVENSPLHF.

The V and J genes are TRBV4-3 and TRBJ1-2; TRBD1 matches 7 bases. V lost 0 bases to trimming and J lost 7 bases; unmatched junction nucleotides: 11. This CDR3 contains 16 residues. The germline V gene encodes CDR1 LGHNA and CDR2 YSLEER. The CDR3 protein is CASSQEFNRGQRGYTF. As DNA, the CDR3 is TGCGCCAGCAGCCAAGAATTTAATAGGGGGCAGCGTGGCTACACCTTC.

As for this clone: Other nucleotide sequences from this sample produce the same CDR3. The chain recombines TRBV18 with TRBJ1-5, with D possibly being TRBD1 (5 bases). The V and J ends lost 2 bases and 5 bases respectively, with 7 bases between them. Germline values: CDR1 KGHSH, CDR2 LQKENI. The CDR3 spans 13 residues. CDR3 DNA sequence: TGTGCCAGCTCACCAGGGGGGGATCAGCCCCAGCATTTT. Its protein product is CASSPGGDQPQHF.

V gene TRBV30 combines with J gene TRBJ1-6, with D perhaps matching TRBD1 (6 bases). This CDR3 has 13 residues. V was trimmed by 4 bases and J by 7 bases, leaving 11 bases between them. Germline values: CDR1 GTSNPN, CDR2 SVGIG (reference sequence). CDR3 sequence reads: CAWTLGGNSPLHF. The CDR3 DNA reads as TGTGCCTGGACCCTAGGGGGGAATTCACCCCTCCACTTT. Full variable domain (missing parts from reference TRBV30 and TRBJ1-6): SQTIHQWPATLVQPVGSPLSLECTVEGTSNPNLYWYRQAAGRGLQLLFYSVGIGQISSEVPQNLSASRPQDRQFILSSKKLLLSDSGFYLCAWTLGGNSPLHFGNGTRLTVT.

The rearrangement links TRBV12-3 or TRBV12-4 to TRBJ1-6; no clear D. Trimming took off 4 bases at V and 8 bases at J, with 9 bases between the two ends. This CDR3 region has 13 residues. The CDR3 is CASSSGVYSPLHF. The CDR3 region has the DNA TGTGCCAGCAGTTCCGGAGTTTATTCACCCCTCCACTTT.

This clone appeared a few times. The chain is built from TRBV5-6 and TRBJ1-5; D uncertain. From germline, CDR1 is SGHDT and CDR2 YYEEEE. Trimming took off 0 bases at V and 6 bases at J, with 13 bases between the two ends. This CDR3 has 15 residues. CDR3 sequence: CASSLGRSEAQPQHF. In nucleotides, the CDR3 is TGTGCCAGCAGCTTGGGACGGTCTGAGGCTCAGCCCCAGCATTTT. Using reference TRBV5-6 and TRBJ1-5 for the parts outside the CDR3, the full variable domain is DAGVTQSPTHLIKTRGQQVTLRCSPKSGHDTVSWYQQALGQGPQFIFQYYEEEERQRGNFPDRFSGHQFPNYSSELNVNALLLGDSALYLCASSLGRSEAQPQHFGDGTRLSIL.

V is TRBV20-1 and J is TRBJ1-1; 7 bases map to TRBD1. V was pared by 3 bases and J by 4 bases, with 5 bases of the junction left unmatched. Germline V CDR1 and CDR2: DFQATT, SNEGSKA (reference sequence). The CDR3 length is 13 residues. CDR3 coding DNA: TGCAGTGCTAGTACAGGGGATAGCACTGAAGCTTTCTTT. Residues: CSASTGDSTEAFF.

The rearrangement joins TRBV29-1 to TRBJ1-5, with 7 bases that match TRBD1. The length of the CDR3 is 15 residues. From germline, CDR1 is SQVTM and CDR2 ANQGSEA. The V gene end was trimmed by 7 bases and the J gene end by 0 bases; junction bases not matched to a gene: 9. The CDR3: CSAVIGQDSNQPQHF. For the CDR3, the DNA is TGCAGCGCAGTTATAGGACAGGATAGCAATCAGCCCCAGCATTTT.

The CDR3 sequence: CASRGSGGFYEQYF. The CDR3 DNA reads as TGCGCCAGCAGAGGGTCAGGGGGCTTCTACGAGCAGTACTTC. The chain combines TRBV5-1 with TRBJ2-7; TRBD1 matches at 8 bases. The CDR3 consists of 14 residues. CDR1 is SGHRS and CDR2 is YFSETQ in the germline V gene. Losses at the gene ends were 5 bases for V and 3 bases for J; bases not matched to a gene: 7.

The V and J genes are TRBV19 and TRBJ2-7, with 12 bases lining up with TRBD1. CDR1 and CDR2 (germline): LNHDA, SQIVND (reference sequence). The CDR3 runs 14 residues. The ends lost 4 bases at V and 5 bases at J; junction bases unmatched: 3. The CDR3: CASSTGTGGNEQYF. CDR3 sequence (DNA): TGTGCCAGTAGTACCGGGACAGGGGGCAACGAGCAGTACTTC.

The chain couples TRBV6-2 or TRBV6-3 to TRBJ2-7; D unclear. The V and J ends lost 4 bases and 3 bases respectively, with 7 bases between them. This CDR3 spans 12 amino acids. The germline gives CDR1 MNHEY, CDR2 SVGEGT. The DNA for the CDR3 is TGTGCCAGCAGTTTACCAGTCTACGAGCAGTACTTC. This translates into CASSLPVYEQYF.

The rearrangement uses TRBV9 and TRBJ2-1; no reliable D call. The CDR3 contains 16 residues. Trimming left V 0 bases short and J 4 bases short, with 14 bases between. CDR1 is SGDLS, CDR2 YYNGEE, per germline. CDR3 sequence reads: CASSVETLSSYNEQFF. CDR3 in DNA: TGTGCCAGCAGCGTAGAAACACTTTCGAGTTACAATGAGCAGTTCTTC.

V and J are TRBV3-1 (or the pseudogene TRBV3-2) and TRBJ1-1; D unclear. V lost 6 bases, J lost 9 bases, and 11 bases lay in between. CDR1 and CDR2 from the germline V gene are LGHDT and YNNKEL (reference sequence). The CDR3 contains 11 residues. The chain's CDR3 is CASRGGAKAFF. The CDR3 nucleotides are TGTGCCAGCAGGGGTGGAGCGAAAGCTTTCTTT.

The chain combines TRBV5-1 with TRBJ2-5; D gene ambiguous. The CDR3 has 15 residues. Germline V gives CDR1 SGHRS, CDR2 YFSETQ. V shed 5 bases and J shed 1 base, with 15 bases lying between them. The CDR3 here is CASRLLGSPQETQYF. DNA of the CDR3: TGCGCCAGCAGGCTCCTGGGCTCCCCCCAAGAGACCCAGTACTTC.